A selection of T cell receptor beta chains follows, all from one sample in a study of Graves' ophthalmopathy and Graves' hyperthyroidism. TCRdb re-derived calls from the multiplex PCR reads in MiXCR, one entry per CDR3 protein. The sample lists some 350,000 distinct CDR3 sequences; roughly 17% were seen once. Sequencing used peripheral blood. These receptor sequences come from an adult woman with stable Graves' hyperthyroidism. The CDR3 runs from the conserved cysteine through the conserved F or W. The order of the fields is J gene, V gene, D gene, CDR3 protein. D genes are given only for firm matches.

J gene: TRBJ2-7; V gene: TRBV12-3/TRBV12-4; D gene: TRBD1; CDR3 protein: CASRGGVPYEQYF
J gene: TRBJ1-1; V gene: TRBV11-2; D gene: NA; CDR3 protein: CASSSGGARVNTEAFF
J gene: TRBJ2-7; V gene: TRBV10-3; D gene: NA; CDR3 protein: CAIRGTGESGEQYF
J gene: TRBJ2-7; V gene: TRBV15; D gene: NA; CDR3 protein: CATSRERYEQYF
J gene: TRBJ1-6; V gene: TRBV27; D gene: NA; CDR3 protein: CASSLWAYVTGGNSPLHF
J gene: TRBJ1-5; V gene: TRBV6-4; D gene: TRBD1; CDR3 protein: CASSDGTGLGSNQPQHF
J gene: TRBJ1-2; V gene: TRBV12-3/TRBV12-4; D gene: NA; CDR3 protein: CASNIGGAQTYGYTF
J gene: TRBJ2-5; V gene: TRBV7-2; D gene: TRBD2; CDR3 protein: CASSLTLAGGQETQYF
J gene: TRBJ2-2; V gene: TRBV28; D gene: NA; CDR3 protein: CASNSGENTGELFF
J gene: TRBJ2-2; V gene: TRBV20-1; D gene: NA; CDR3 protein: CSAPTNGNTGELFF
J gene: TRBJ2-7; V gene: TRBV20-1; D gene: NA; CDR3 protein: CSATQTEYEQYF
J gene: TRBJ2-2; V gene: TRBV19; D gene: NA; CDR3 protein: CASSISTVYTGELFF
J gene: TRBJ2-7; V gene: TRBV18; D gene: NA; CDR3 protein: CASSPDWTEQYF
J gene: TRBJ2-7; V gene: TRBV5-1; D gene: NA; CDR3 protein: CASSSDGTDWYEQYF
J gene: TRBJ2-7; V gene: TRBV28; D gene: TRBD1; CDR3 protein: CASREQGGEQYF